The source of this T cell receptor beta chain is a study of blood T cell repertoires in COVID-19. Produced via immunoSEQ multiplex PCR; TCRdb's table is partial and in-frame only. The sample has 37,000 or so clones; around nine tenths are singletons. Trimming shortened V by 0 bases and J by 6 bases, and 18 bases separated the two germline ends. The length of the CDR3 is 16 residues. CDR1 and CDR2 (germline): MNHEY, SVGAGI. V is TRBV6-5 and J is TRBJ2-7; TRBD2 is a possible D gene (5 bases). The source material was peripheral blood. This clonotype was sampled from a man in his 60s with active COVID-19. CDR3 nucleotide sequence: TGTGCCAGCAGTTACTCTGTGATCCTAGCCGGTAGCGAGCAGTACTTC. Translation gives CASSYSVILAGSEQYF.